This passage covers 32 T cell receptor beta chains from one sample sequenced in a study of monozygotic twins with inflammatory bowel disease. TCRdb reprocessed the 5' RACE reads and stores each CDR3 protein as one record, lacking DNA. The table gives more than 350,000 distinct CDR3 sequences; the top ten clones make up 2% to 2.5% of it. Material for sequencing was blood. Source of these receptors: a human donor with ulcerative colitis or Crohn's disease, or a healthy co-twin of an affected twin (not recorded which).

The genes are TRBV6-2 or TRBV6-3 and TRBJ2-1; the TCRdb D gene call, TRBD1, has no DNA to confirm it. Germline loops: CDR1 MNHEY, CDR2 SVGEGT. The CDR3 has 15 residues. The CDR3 loop reads CASSPRPGQGNEQFF.

V and J are TRBV7-6 and TRBJ2-3; the TCRdb call, TRBD1, lacks DNA for checking. This CDR3 is built from 17 residues. Germline V gene sequence: CDR1 SGHVS, CDR2 FNYEAQ. CDR3 sequence reads: CASSLGGRGMRTDTQYF.

CDR3 sequence reads: CASRPSGTYNEQFF. The chain uses TRBV6-2 or TRBV6-3 and TRBJ2-1; TCRdb calls TRBD2, which cannot be checked without DNA. The CDR3 spans 14 residues. Germline values: CDR1 MNHEY, CDR2 SVGEGT.

The rearrangement joins TRBV7-3 to TRBJ2-2; the TCRdb call, TRBD1, lacks DNA for checking. The CDR3 is made up of 13 amino acids. Germline V gives CDR1 SGHTA, CDR2 FQGTGA. CDR3 region: CATRGGNTGELFF.

This chain joins TRBV9 and TRBJ2-3; TCRdb's D gene call, TRBD2, goes unchecked for lack of DNA. The CDR3 is 12 amino acids. The germline gives CDR1 SGDLS, CDR2 YYNGEE. This chain's CDR3 is CASAWREDTQYF.

The CDR3 region is CASSHGLTDNEQFF. The chain uses TRBV4-1 and TRBJ2-1; TCRdb selects TRBD2, and the lack of DNA leaves this call unchecked. The CDR3 is made up of 14 amino acids. The germline CDR1 and CDR2 sequences are MGHRA and YSYEKL.

The rearrangement joins TRBV6-2 or TRBV6-3 to TRBJ2-2; checking the TCRdb D call of TRBD1 is not possible without DNA. The CDR3 has 15 amino acids. Germline CDR1 reads MNHEY; CDR2 reads SVGEGT. The chain's CDR3 is CASGGRTGYTGELFF.

The chain joins TRBV3-1 to TRBJ2-3. Germline V lookup: CDR1 LGHDT, CDR2 YNNKEL (reference sequence). This CDR3 region has 12 residues. CDR3: CASSQAPDTQYF.

The rearrangement uses TRBV18 and TRBJ2-2; TCRdb reports TRBD1, a call that lacks DNA to check it against. The germline gives CDR1 KGHSH, CDR2 LQKENI. The CDR3 runs to 16 residues. The CDR3 protein is CASSPPGQGISGELFF. The variable domain in full, completed from reference TRBV18 and TRBJ2-2, reads NAGVMQNPRHLVRRRGQEARLRCSPMKGHSHVYWYRQLPEEGLKFMVYLQKENIIDESGMPKERFSAEFPKEGPSILRIQQVVRGDSAAYFCASSPPGQGISGELFFGEGSRLTVL.

The rearrangement joins TRBV6-1 to TRBJ2-7; TCRdb lists TRBD1, though no DNA is available to test this call. The CDR3 runs to 16 residues. Germline V gene data show CDR1 as MNHNS and CDR2 as SASEGT. The CDR3 is CASGEARDRGFYEQYF.

The chain combines TRBV3-1 with TRBJ2-1; the TCRdb call, TRBD2, lacks DNA for checking. Germline values: CDR1 LGHDT, CDR2 YNNKEL (reference sequence). The CDR3 length is 17 residues. The CDR3 loop is CASSHLGDPYRYNEQFF.

J is TRBJ1-1 and V is TRBV6-1. Germline V gene data show CDR1 as MNHNS and CDR2 as SASEGT. CDR3 length: 16 residues. This CDR3 reads CASSPGPEAIWTEAFF.

The chain couples TRBV4-1 to TRBJ1-5. Germline V lookup: CDR1 MGHRA, CDR2 YSYEKL. The CDR3 is made up of 14 amino acids. This CDR3 reads CASSQYDTNQPQHF.

This chain links TRBV20-1 with TRBJ2-5; TCRdb selects TRBD2, and the lack of DNA leaves this call unchecked. The CDR3 is 14 residues long. Looked up from germline, CDR1 is DFQATT and CDR2 is SNEGSKA (reference sequence). CDR3 in amino acids: CSARRAGFGETQYF.

This chain uses TRBV12-3 or TRBV12-4 with TRBJ2-1; TCRdb picks TRBD2, but there is no DNA to check that call. The CDR3 has 19 amino acids. The CDR3 is CASSPSLRGASGGINEQFF.

V usage is TRBV20-1 and J usage is TRBJ2-1; absent DNA, TCRdb's TRBD2 call cannot be checked. The CDR3 extends over 12 amino acids. Germline V gene sequence: CDR1 DFQATT, CDR2 SNEGSKA (reference sequence). The CDR3 is CSAQLAGYEQFF.

The chain combines TRBV4-1 with TRBJ1-2; the TRBD1 assignment by TCRdb is unverifiable without DNA. The CDR3 contains 15 residues. In germline, CDR1 is MGHRA, CDR2 YSYEKL. CDR3 loop: CASSQAGQAVYGYTF.

The CDR3 loop is CASKYGTQGDEQYF. The chain recombines TRBV5-1 with TRBJ2-7; as DNA is missing, the TRBD1 call by TCRdb cannot be tested. Germline-derived CDR1 and CDR2 are SGHRS and YFSETQ. The CDR3 length is 14 residues.

V and J are TRBV14 and TRBJ2-7. This CDR3 contains 14 residues. Germline V gives CDR1 SGHDN, CDR2 FVKESK. CDR3: CASSQPTMTAEQYF.

J is TRBJ1-1 and V is TRBV6-1; TCRdb lists TRBD1, though no DNA is available to test this call. The CDR3 runs to 16 residues. Germline CDR1 and CDR2: MNHNS and SASEGT. The CDR3 region is CASSRSTGTKYAEAFF.

V is TRBV7-3 and J is TRBJ2-1; TCRdb's D call, TRBD2, is unchecked because there is no DNA. This CDR3 comprises 15 residues. Germline-derived CDR1 and CDR2 are SGHTA and FQGTGA. The CDR3: CASSIGLAGGDEQFF.

The rearrangement uses TRBV29-1 and TRBJ2-2. Germline CDR1 and CDR2: SQVTM and ANQGSEA. CDR3 length: 11 residues. The CDR3 sequence is CSVESTGELFF.

This chain joins TRBV12-3 or TRBV12-4 and TRBJ2-1; with no DNA, the TCRdb D assignment of TRBD2 cannot be verified. CDR3 length: 15 amino acids. CDR3 sequence reads: CASSLGAAGVGEQFF.

The chain uses TRBV7-9 and TRBJ2-7. The CDR3 has 13 amino acids. Germline lookup yields CDR1 SEHNR and CDR2 FQNEAQ (reference sequence). The CDR3 loop reads CASSQTSSYEQYF.

The chain links TRBV14 to TRBJ2-1; as DNA is missing, the TRBD1 call by TCRdb cannot be tested. The germline gives CDR1 SGHDN, CDR2 FVKESK. This CDR3 has 18 residues. The CDR3 protein is CASSQEWLGGGSDNEQFF.

The chain has TRBV12-3 or TRBV12-4 and TRBJ2-2; the TRBD1 assignment by TCRdb is unverifiable without DNA. The CDR3 spans 14 residues. The CDR3 region is CASSFTGRTGELFF.

V is TRBV6-2 or TRBV6-3 and J is TRBJ2-4; TCRdb outputs TRBD1, but without DNA this stays unchecked. The CDR3 totals 14 residues. Germline CDR1 reads MNHEY; CDR2 reads SVGEGT. CDR3 in amino acids: CASSRSDRVHIQYF.

V gene TRBV5-1 combines with J gene TRBJ1-2. CDR3 length: 16 amino acids. Germline lookup yields CDR1 SGHRS and CDR2 YFSETQ. The CDR3 loop reads CASSSTTTTAPYGYTF.

The chain joins TRBV7-2 to TRBJ2-3; TCRdb proposes TRBD2, but this gene call is untestable without DNA. Germline V gene lookup returns CDR1 SGHTA and CDR2 FQGNSA. This CDR3 spans 16 amino acids. The CDR3 loop is CASSLGSGGSTDTQYF.

The chain is built from TRBV11-2 and TRBJ2-3; TCRdb names TRBD2, which stays unverified in the absence of DNA. CDR1 SGHAT and CDR2 FQNNGV come from the germline V gene. The CDR3 sequence is 19 residues long. The CDR3 loop reads CASSFSLGLAGGGGNTQYF.

V is TRBV9 and J is TRBJ2-7. The length of the CDR3 is 15 residues. Germline-derived CDR1 and CDR2 are SGDLS and YYNGEE. The CDR3 is CASSVDQQETYEQYF.

The chain carries TRBV5-1 and TRBJ2-5; the D gene TCRdb calls, TRBD2, cannot be checked with no DNA. This CDR3 region has 17 residues. Germline lookup yields CDR1 SGHRS and CDR2 YFSETQ. This CDR3 reads CASSLAQLAGFQETQYF. Full variable domain (rest looked up from reference TRBV5-1 and TRBJ2-5): KAGVTQTPRYLIKTRGQQVTLSCSPISGHRSVSWYQQTPGQGLQFLFEYFSETQRNKGNFPGRFSGRQFSNSRSEMNVSTLELGDSALYLCASSLAQLAGFQETQYFGPGTRLLVL.